Listed here are 18 T cell receptor beta chains from one sample, sequenced in a study of blood T cell repertoires in COVID-19. Assay used: immunoSEQ multiplex PCR; TCRdb lists only in-frame clones, some missing. The sample lists 99,000 or so clones, roughly 80% occurring once. Sequencing was performed on peripheral blood. The receptors here all came from a woman at least 80 years old with active or convalescent COVID-19.

This chain joins TRBV13 and TRBJ1-1; maybe TRBD1 (6 bases). The CDR3 is made up of 15 amino acids. Germline V CDR1 and CDR2: PRHDT, FYEKMQ (reference sequence). The V end lost 0 bases, the J end lost 4 bases, and 12 bases lay between the germline ends. The CDR3 nucleotides read TGTGCCAGCAGCTTAGGCCTGGGGGCTGGCACTGAAGCTTTCTTT. Amino acids: CASSLGLGAGTEAFF.

This clone was found a few times. This sequence joins TRBV27 and TRBJ1-5, with 9 bases lining up with TRBD1. Unmatched junction bases numbered 3, after V lost 2 bases and J lost 4 bases. The CDR3 consists of 15 residues. Germline-derived CDR1 and CDR2 are MNHEY and SMNVEV (reference sequence). CDR3: CASSLLGTGNQPQHF. CDR3 nucleotide sequence: TGTGCCAGCAGTTTACTTGGGACAGGGAATCAGCCCCAGCATTTT.

The chain recombines TRBV7-8 with TRBJ2-5; D is perhaps TRBD1 (6 bases). From germline, CDR1 is SGHVS and CDR2 FQNEAQ. V gave up 5 bases and J gave up 5 bases, with 15 bases separating them. The CDR3 is made up of 14 amino acids. CDR3 nucleotide sequence: TGTGCCAGCAGCGTGATACAGGGTGGCGAGACCCAGTACTTC. Residues: CASSVIQGGETQYF.

The V and J genes are TRBV30 and TRBJ1-6, with 8 nucleotides matching TRBD1. Germline V gene data show CDR1 as GTSNPN and CDR2 as SVGIG (reference sequence). The CDR3 is 13 residues long. V lost 5 bases to trimming and J lost 9 bases; unmatched junction nucleotides: 6. CDR3 in DNA: TGTGCCTGGGGACAGGGTGGGGGTTCACCCCTCCACTTT. It codes for CAWGQGGGSPLHF.

The rearrangement links TRBV10-3 to TRBJ2-1; 13 positions match TRBD2. With V trimmed by 3 bases and J by 8 bases, 7 bases remained unmatched. The CDR3 has 16 residues. CDR1 ENHRY and CDR2 SYGVKD come from the germline V gene. The chain's CDR3 is CAISDQLAGGQDEQFF. The CDR3 DNA reads as TGTGCCATCAGTGATCAACTAGCGGGGGGGCAAGATGAGCAGTTCTTC.

This clone was seen once. This chain uses TRBV19 with TRBJ1-5; the match to TRBD1 covers 7 bases. The V gene end was trimmed by 4 bases and the J gene end by 10 bases; junction bases not matched to a gene: 13. Germline values: CDR1 LNHDA, CDR2 SQIVND (reference sequence). This CDR3 comprises 15 residues. CDR3 in DNA: TGTGCCAGTAGTACCGGACAGGAAGGGCGGGAACCCCAGCATTTT. Its protein product is CASSTGQEGREPQHF.

The rearrangement links TRBV5-8 to TRBJ2-1; D call uncertain. The CDR3 is 13 amino acids. Trimming shortened V by 2 bases and J by 4 bases, and 7 bases separated the two germline ends. The germline gives CDR1 SGHTS, CDR2 YDEGEE. As DNA, the CDR3 is TGTGCCAGCAGCTTTGGGCAATACAATGAGCAGTTCTTC. Its translation is CASSFGQYNEQFF. The full variable domain, its missing parts supplied by reference TRBV5-8 and TRBJ2-1, is EAGVTQSPTHLIKTRGQQATLRCSPISGHTSVYWYQQALGLGLQFLLWYDEGEERNRGNFPPRFSGRQFPNYSSELNVNALELEDSALYLCASSFGQYNEQFFGPGTRLTVL.

J is TRBJ2-2 and V is TRBV9; TRBD1 is a possible D gene (6 bases). The V gene's germline CDR1 is SGDLS and CDR2 YYNGEE. Deletions cut 0 bases from V and 6 bases from J, with 12 bases between. The CDR3 is made up of 15 amino acids. The CDR3: CASSVGFTGSGELFF. The CDR3, as DNA: TGTGCCAGCAGCGTAGGTTTTACAGGGTCCGGGGAGCTGTTTTTT.

The V gene is TRBV2, the J gene TRBJ2-7; 7 nucleotides match TRBD1. CDR1 SNHLY and CDR2 FYNNEI come from the germline V gene. The CDR3 runs 14 residues. V lost 6 bases to trimming and J lost 1 base; unmatched junction nucleotides: 6. CDR3 region: CASSPGRGSYEQYF. CDR3 nucleotide sequence: TGTGCCAGCAGCCCCGGCAGGGGGTCCTACGAGCAGTACTTC.

The V and J genes are TRBV5-8 and TRBJ1-3; D remains unclear. The CDR3 runs 14 residues. V dropped 0 bases and J dropped 7 bases, with 11 bases sitting between them. Germline V gives CDR1 SGHTS, CDR2 YDEGEE. The DNA for the CDR3 is TGTGCCAGCAGCTTGGCCCCCGCGGTGAACACCATATATTTT. Translated: CASSLAPAVNTIYF.

V gene TRBV7-8 combines with J gene TRBJ2-1; 12 bases are shared with TRBD2. With V trimmed by 3 bases and J by 3 bases, 0 bases remained unmatched. Germline CDR1 reads SGHVS; CDR2 reads FQNEAQ. The CDR3 contains 15 residues. This CDR3 reads CASSLGLAGYNEQFF. The CDR3 nucleotides read TGTGCCAGCAGCTTGGGACTAGCGGGCTACAATGAGCAGTTCTTC.

The V gene is TRBV15, the J gene TRBJ1-4; a possible D gene is TRBD1 (6 bases). Trimming cost V 7 bases and J 7 bases, with 28 bases left between them. Looked up from germline, CDR1 is LNHNV and CDR2 is YYDKDF (reference sequence). The CDR3 runs to 18 residues. The CDR3 DNA follows: TGTGCCACCACCCCATCTCCCCACGAACAGGGAATTGTTGAAAAACTGTTTTTT. Encoded protein: CATTPSPHEQGIVEKLFF.

The CDR3 spells CASSPGLRMTEAFF. CDR3 coding DNA: TGTGCCAGCTCACCGGGACTTAGGATGACTGAAGCTTTCTTT. The J gene is TRBJ1-1, the V gene TRBV18, with D tentatively TRBD1 (5 bases). The V gene lost 3 bases and the J gene lost 5 bases, with 13 bases spanning the gap. Germline-derived CDR1 and CDR2 are KGHSH and LQKENI. This CDR3 contains 14 residues.

This chain uses TRBV27 with TRBJ2-2; the match to TRBD2 covers 12 bases. The CDR3 runs 18 residues. Germline CDR1 is MNHEY and CDR2 is SMNVEV (reference sequence). Trimming removed 3 bases from V and 6 bases from J; junction bases left unmatched: 11. This CDR3 reads CASSLLAGGPSSAGELFF. CDR3 nucleotide sequence: TGTGCCAGCAGTTTGCTAGCGGGGGGGCCTAGTTCAGCCGGGGAGCTGTTTTTT.

V usage is TRBV4-1 and J usage is TRBJ2-1; D call uncertain. The CDR3 is made up of 13 amino acids. Trimming removed 0 bases at V and 4 bases at J, with 4 bases between. CDR1 and CDR2 from the germline V gene are MGHRA and YSYEKL. CDR3 loop: CASSQEQYNEQFF. The CDR3 DNA sequence: TGCGCCAGCAGCCAAGAACAGTACAATGAGCAGTTCTTC.

This sequence joins TRBV27 and TRBJ1-2; 9 bases are a match to TRBD1. V lost 5 bases and J lost 5; bases outside the gene matches: 9. CDR1 and CDR2 (germline): MNHEY, SMNVEV (reference sequence). The CDR3 runs to 15 residues. The CDR3 nucleotides are TGTGCCAGCAGTCCGGACAGGGGCGGTTTTTATGGCTACACCTTC. This translates into CASSPDRGGFYGYTF.

The rearrangement links TRBV11-2 to TRBJ2-5; D is possibly TRBD1 (6 bases). V lost 5 bases to trimming and J lost 2 bases, with 12 bases between them. Germline loops: CDR1 SGHAT, CDR2 FQNNGV. This CDR3 has 14 residues. The CDR3 protein is CASSRRDKQETQYF. The CDR3 DNA reads as TGTGCCAGCAGCCGCCGGGACAAACAAGAGACCCAGTACTTC.

The genes are TRBV6-2 or TRBV6-3 and TRBJ2-1; 8 positions match TRBD2. V was clipped by 2 bases and J by 6 bases; unmatched bases: 9. The CDR3 totals 16 residues. Germline V lookup: CDR1 MNHEY, CDR2 SVGEGT. In DNA form, the CDR3 reads TGTGCCAGCAGTTACGTCTCGGTAGCGGGACTCAATGAGCAGTTCTTC. Encoded protein: CASSYVSVAGLNEQFF.